This T cell receptor beta chain came from a study of blood T cell repertoires in COVID-19. The V and J ends lost 3 bases and 11 bases, in that order; junction bases with no gene match: 11. The CDR3 sequence is 15 residues long. Germline V lookup: CDR1 MNHEY, CDR2 SMNVEV (reference sequence). Profiling relied on immunoSEQ multiplex PCR, and the TCRdb table lists in-frame clones only, not all of them. The top ten clones hold just over 2.5% of a sample with under 250,000 clones, 80% to 90% of them seen once. The sample consisted of PBMCs or T cells enriched from blood (not recorded which). The chain has TRBV27 and TRBJ1-4; 8 bases match TRBD1. The TCR comes from a woman in her 30s with acute COVID-19. The CDR3: CASSFDDRGAGKLFF. CDR3 coding DNA: TGTGCCAGCAGTTTTGACGACAGGGGCGCGGGTAAACTGTTTTTT. Full variable domain (outside the CDR3, taken from reference TRBV27 and TRBJ1-4): EAQVTQNPRYLITVTGKKLTVTCSQNMNHEYMSWYRQDPGLGLRQIYYSMNVEVTDKGDVPEGYKVSRKEKRNFPLILESPSPNQTSLYFCASSFDDRGAGKLFFGSGTQLSVL.